These 8 T cell receptor beta chains originate from one sample sequenced in a study of OX40 agonist ivuxolimab in advanced cancers. Libraries were built with the immunoSEQ multiplex PCR assay. The table was pulled from immuneACCESS by TCRdb, which kept in-frame rearrangements only. Such tables lose some clones; where checked, under half of the loss comes from unresolved V genes, and the rest has no known cause. The sample data list roughly 60,000 clones, and 84% of these were observed just once. 4.6% of the sample rests with the top ten. The sample here was CD4+ or CD8+ T cells sorted from blood, taken in a trial of the OX40 agonist ivuxolimab. Receptors originate from an adult with an advanced solid tumor such as melanoma, head and neck, liver or kidney cancer.

The chain recombines TRBV15 with TRBJ2-3, with 8 nucleotides matching TRBD2. Germline V gene sequence: CDR1 LNHNV, CDR2 YYDKDF (reference sequence). CDR3 size: 19 residues. V lost 3 bases to trimming and J lost 5 bases; unmatched junction nucleotides: 19. The CDR3 reads CATSSSTGSGSSLVDTQYF. In nucleotides, the CDR3 is TGTGCCACCAGCAGCAGTACCGGGAGCGGGAGTTCTCTGGTAGATACGCAGTATTTT.

The J gene is TRBJ1-2, the V gene TRBV19, with 8 bases that match TRBD1. Trimming cost V 8 bases and J 6 bases; bases outside gene matches: 8. CDR3 size: 13 residues. Per the germline V gene, CDR1 is LNHDA and CDR2 is SQIVND (reference sequence). CDR3 sequence (DNA): TGTGCCAGTCGATTGGACAGGGAAGATGGCTACACCTTC. Amino acids: CASRLDREDGYTF.

The rearrangement joins TRBV7-8 to TRBJ2-5; the D is unclear. This CDR3 contains 14 residues. Germline-derived CDR1 and CDR2 are SGHVS and FQNEAQ. V lost 0 bases, J lost 5 bases, and 10 bases lay in between. The chain's CDR3 is CASSLALGAETQYF. For the CDR3, the DNA is TGTGCCAGCAGCTTAGCGCTAGGCGCCGAGACCCAGTACTTC.

This clone turned up a few times. This sequence joins TRBV29-1 and TRBJ1-5, with 8 nucleotides matching TRBD1. The germline V gene has CDR1 SQVTM and CDR2 ANQGSEA. The CDR3 has 15 residues. Trimming removed 6 bases from V and 5 bases from J; junction bases left unmatched: 12. CDR3 DNA: TGCAGCGTACCCGGACAGGGAGGGTTAGATCAGCCCCAGCATTTT. Its translation is CSVPGQGGLDQPQHF.

The chain joins TRBV28 to TRBJ1-5, with D maybe TRBD1 (5 bases). This CDR3 contains 16 residues. CDR1 MDHEN and CDR2 SYDVKM come from the germline V gene. V lost 4 bases and J 2 bases, leaving 15 bases between the germline ends. Written as DNA, the CDR3 is TGTGCCAGCAGTTACTACAGGCGGGTAGGCAATCAGCCCCAGCATTTT. It is translated as CASSYYRRVGNQPQHF. The variable domain in full, with the rest retrieved from reference TRBV28 and TRBJ1-5, is DVKVTQSSRYLVKRTGEKVFLECVQDMDHENMFWYRQDPGLGLRLIYFSYDVKMKEKGDIPEGYSVSREKKERFSLILESASTNQTSMYLCASSYYRRVGNQPQHFGDGTRLSIL.

This chain links TRBV29-1 with TRBJ1-4; 8 positions match TRBD1. Germline loops: CDR1 SQVTM, CDR2 ANQGSEA. The CDR3 contains 15 residues. Trimming removed 2 bases from V and 10 bases from J; junction bases left unmatched: 12. The CDR3 here is CSVEYRTGSGRKLFF. CDR3 coding DNA: TGCAGCGTTGAATACCGGACAGGGAGCGGAAGAAAACTGTTTTTT.

V gene TRBV2 combines with J gene TRBJ1-6, with no clear D. The CDR3 has 16 amino acids. Germline-derived CDR1 and CDR2 are SNHLY and FYNNEI. The V gene lost 7 bases and the J gene lost 0 bases, with 13 bases spanning the gap. The CDR3 here is CASTQHRNSYNSPLHF. The CDR3 DNA reads TGTGCCAGCACCCAGCACCGAAACTCCTATAATTCACCCCTCCACTTT.

Worth noting for this clone: Its ends do not fully match the called genes, so a read error is possible. This chain joins TRBV28 and TRBJ2-5; D may be TRBD2 (5 bases). The CDR3 covers 13 residues. Germline V gene lookup returns CDR1 MDHEN and CDR2 SYDVKM. The DNA of the CDR3 is TGTGCCAACAGTTTTGTGGGAGTAGAGACCCAGTACTTC. Amino acid sequence: CANSFVGVETQYF.